This T cell receptor beta chain was obtained from a study of blood T cell repertoires in COVID-19. Study at large: PBMCs, B-cell-depleted T cells, or T cells were the source of the cDNA or gDNA that made up the material.

The CDR3 runs 13 residues. The ends were cut back, 2 bases at V and 3 bases at J, with 7 bases in the middle. As originally analysed: Reference gene primers were amplified, and this amplification served to estimate nucleated cell counts. Generated by immunoSEQ multiplex PCR, the TCRdb table keeps only in-frame clones and is missing some. V, J and clone size reflect that table, while D and trimming were determined from the DNA. The sample contains about 150,000 clones, roughly nine tenths of which appear only once. The V call is TRBV12-3 or TRBV12-4, the J call TRBJ1-1, with TRBD1 as a possible D gene (6 bases). Specimen: peripheral blood. The origin of this receptor is a woman aged 40 to 50 with acute or convalescent COVID-19. CDR3 in DNA: TGTGCCAGCAGTTTAACAGGGTACACTGAAGCTTTCTTT. It codes for CASSLTGYTEAFF.